This T cell receptor beta chain was sequenced during a study of blood T cell repertoires in COVID-19. As for the study in general: The cDNA or gDNA used as material had been derived from T cells, B-cell-depleted T cells, or PBMCs.

Data came from immunoSEQ multiplex PCR; TCRdb stores just in-frame clones and leaves some out. Of 140,000 or so clones detected, approximately 80% appear once; the ten largest clones hold roughly 6.2%. Germline V gene lookup returns CDR1 LGHNT and CDR2 FRNRAP. This CDR3 region has 12 residues. The V end lost 6 bases, the J end lost 6 bases, and 8 bases lay between the germline ends. This receptor was identified in a woman aged 40 to 50 who had recovered from COVID-19. The rearrangement joins TRBV12-5 to TRBJ2-2; no definite D call. Input material: PBMCs or T cells enriched from blood (not recorded which). CDR3 amino acids: CASGPRPGELFF. The CDR3 nucleotides read TGTGCTAGTGGCCCTAGGCCCGGGGAGCTGTTTTTT.